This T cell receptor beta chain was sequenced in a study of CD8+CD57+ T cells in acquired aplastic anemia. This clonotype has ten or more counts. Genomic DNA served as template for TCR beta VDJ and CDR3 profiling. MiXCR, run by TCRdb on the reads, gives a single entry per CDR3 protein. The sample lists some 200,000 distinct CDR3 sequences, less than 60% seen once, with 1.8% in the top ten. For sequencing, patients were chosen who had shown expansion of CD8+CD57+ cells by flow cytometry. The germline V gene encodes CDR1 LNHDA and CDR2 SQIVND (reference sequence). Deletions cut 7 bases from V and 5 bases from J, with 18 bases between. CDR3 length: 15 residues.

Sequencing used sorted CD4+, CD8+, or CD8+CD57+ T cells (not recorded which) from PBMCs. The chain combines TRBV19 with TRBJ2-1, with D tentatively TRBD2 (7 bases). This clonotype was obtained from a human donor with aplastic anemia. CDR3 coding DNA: TGTGCCAGTACCGATTGGGGGGGCCCAAACAATGAGCAGTTCTTC. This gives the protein CASTDWGGPNNEQFF.